This T cell receptor (beta chain) emerged from a study of circulating tumor DNA in untreated peripheral T-cell lymphoma (dated by TCRdb to 2020 to 2022). The paper as a whole reports these results and caveats: Tumor-specific clonotypes turned up in around 76% of patients, identified from roughly 84% of baseline tissues and from about 67% of baseline serum samples.

Tumor-specific TCR clonotypes were identified by sequencing baseline tumor tissue collected before treatment. In a trial, the study monitored patients with peripheral T-cell lymphoma who were getting frontline treatment by applying next-generation sequencing to their T-cell receptor sequences. The receptor library was made with the immunoSEQ multiplex PCR assay. In TCRdb, the immuneACCESS table is reduced to in-frame sequences with V and J assigned. These tables do not hold every clone; where another copy was compared, an unresolved V gene accounts for under half, and the others remain unexplained. For this sample the table gives roughly 2,500 clones, of which 60% to 75% were detected only once. The ten largest clones capture 7.5% to 10% of the sample. Trimming costs V 3 bases and J 3 bases, and their ends lie 15 bases apart. Counted from cysteine to phenylalanine, this CDR3 has 15 amino acids. The kept DNA is CDR3 alone, 45 bases in frame from the first base. The germline V gene yields KGHSH for CDR1 and LQKENI for CDR2.

Turning to this clone: Its binding antigen is unknown. One base away there is no much larger clone; base qualities are not given.

This sequence was found in a human donor with peripheral T-cell lymphoma. Recombination connected TRBV18 to TRBJ2-7, and TRBD1 may be the D gene, going by 5 matching bases. The sequencing input was tumor tissue. The CDR3 protein sequence reads: CASSPAAGWGYEQYF. In nucleotide form, the sequence is TGTGCCAGCTCACCGGCGGCAGGGTGGGGCTACGAGCAGTACTTC.